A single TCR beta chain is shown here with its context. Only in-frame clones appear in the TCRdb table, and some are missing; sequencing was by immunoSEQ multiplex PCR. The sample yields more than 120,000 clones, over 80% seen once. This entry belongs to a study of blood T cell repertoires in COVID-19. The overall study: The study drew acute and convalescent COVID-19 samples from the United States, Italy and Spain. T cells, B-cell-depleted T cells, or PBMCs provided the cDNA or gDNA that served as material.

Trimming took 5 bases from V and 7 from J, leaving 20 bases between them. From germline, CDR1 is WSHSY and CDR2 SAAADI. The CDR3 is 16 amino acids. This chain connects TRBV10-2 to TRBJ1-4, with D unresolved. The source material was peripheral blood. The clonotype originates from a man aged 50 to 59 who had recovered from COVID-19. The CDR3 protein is CASSQVGMPDGEKLFF. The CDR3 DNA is TGCGCCAGCAGTCAGGTCGGCATGCCCGATGGTGAAAAACTGTTTTTT.